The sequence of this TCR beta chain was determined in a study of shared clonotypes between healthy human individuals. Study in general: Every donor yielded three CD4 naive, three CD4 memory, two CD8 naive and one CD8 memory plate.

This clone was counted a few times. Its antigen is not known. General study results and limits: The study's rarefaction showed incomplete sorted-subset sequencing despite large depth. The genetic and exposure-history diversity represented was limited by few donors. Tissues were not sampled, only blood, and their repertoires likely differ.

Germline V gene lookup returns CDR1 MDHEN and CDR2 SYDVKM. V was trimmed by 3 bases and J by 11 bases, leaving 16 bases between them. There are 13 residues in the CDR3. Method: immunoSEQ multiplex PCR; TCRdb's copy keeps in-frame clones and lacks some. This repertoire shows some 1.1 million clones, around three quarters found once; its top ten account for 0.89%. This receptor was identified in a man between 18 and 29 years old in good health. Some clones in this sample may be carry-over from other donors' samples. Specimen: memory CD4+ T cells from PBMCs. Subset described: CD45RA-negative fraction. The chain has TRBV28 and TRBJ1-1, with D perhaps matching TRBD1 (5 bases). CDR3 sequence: CASSFSGPKSAFF. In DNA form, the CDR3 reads TGTGCCAGCAGTTTCTCAGGGCCCAAATCGGCTTTCTTT.